The 6 T cell receptor beta chains below all came from one sample that was sequenced in a study of human T cells and chemical hapten exposure. TCRdb recomputed calls from the RACE reads with MiXCR, one row per CDR3 protein. The sample lists fewer than 100,000 distinct CDR3 sequences, 9% to 9.5% occurring once. Time point: patch test 2, 6 weeks after DPC sensitization. The sample's treatment: therapeutic diphenylcyclopropenone sensitization with weekly scalp DPC. The specimen was whole blood, collected in connection with sensitization to the hapten diphenylcyclopropenone (DPC). The receptors were gathered from a woman aged 40 to 49 with alopecia areata. Some clones in this sample may be carry-over from other donors' samples.

Many counts were recorded for this clonotype. The chain has TRBV11-2 and TRBJ2-1; D is ambiguous. V lost 10 bases and J lost 0, with 4 bases in between. Germline V gene sequence: CDR1 SGHAT, CDR2 FQNNGV. The CDR3 covers 11 residues. DNA for the CDR3: TGTGCCACCGGCTCCTACAATGAGCAGTTCTTC. Its protein is CATGSYNEQFF. Full variable domain (outside the CDR3, taken from reference TRBV11-2 and TRBJ2-1): EAGVAQSPRYKIIEKRQSVAFWCNPISGHATLYWYQQILGQGPKLLIQFQNNGVVDDSQLPKDRFSAERLKGVDSTLKIQPAKLEDSAVYLCATGSYNEQFFGPGTRLTVL.

The V and J genes are TRBV5-1 and TRBJ1-1, with D possibly being TRBD1 (5 bases). Trimming removed 0 bases at V and 5 bases at J, with 14 bases between. CDR1 and CDR2 from the germline V gene are SGHRS and YFSETQ. This CDR3 has 15 amino acids. In DNA form, the CDR3 reads TGCGCCAGCAGCTTGGAAAGGGGCGTTGGGACTGAAGCTTTCTTT. Its protein product is CASSLERGVGTEAFF.

V gene TRBV6-2 or TRBV6-3 combines with J gene TRBJ1-4, with TRBD1 matching 8 bases. With V trimmed by 11 bases and J by 8 bases, 10 bases remained unmatched. The germline V gene has CDR1 MNHEY and CDR2 SVGEGT. The CDR3 runs to 13 residues. DNA for the CDR3: TGTGCCGGAGCCGACAGGGGCGGCGAAAAACTGTTTTTT. Protein: CAGADRGGEKLFF.

In its sample, this clonotype was seen a few times. The chain joins TRBV7-9 to TRBJ2-7; 9 bases line up with TRBD1. CDR1 is SEHNR, CDR2 FQNEAQ, per germline (reference sequence). The ends lost 4 bases at V and 2 bases at J; junction bases unmatched: 15. The CDR3 consists of 18 residues. The CDR3 DNA reads TGTGCCAGCAGCTCAAGGGACAGGGATTTTCGCTTAGCCTACGAGCAGTACTTC. Encoded protein: CASSSRDRDFRLAYEQYF.

The chain employs TRBV7-2 and TRBJ2-1; D call uncertain. Deletions cut 1 base from V and 4 bases from J, with 14 bases between. In germline, CDR1 is SGHTA, CDR2 FQGNSA. This CDR3 is 16 amino acids long. The chain's CDR3 is CASSLVGWSRYNEQFF. Here the CDR3 DNA reads TGTGCCAGCAGCTTAGTCGGATGGAGCAGATACAATGAGCAGTTCTTC.

The CDR3 protein is CASSPTRDTQYF. Here the CDR3 DNA reads TGTGCCAGCAGCCCTACAAGAGATACGCAGTATTTT. The chain uses TRBV7-2 and TRBJ2-3, with D unresolved. V was cut by 5 bases and J by 5 bases, with 8 bases left in between. This CDR3 comprises 12 residues. Germline V lookup: CDR1 SGHTA, CDR2 FQGNSA.